These T cell receptor beta chains were read from a single sample in a study of CDR3 diversity in severe acne. TCRdb recomputed calls from the PCR reads with MiXCR, one row per CDR3 protein. The sample lists fewer than 90,000 distinct CDR3 sequences, under 55% occurring once. The sequenced material came from blood. These receptors were obtained from a male donor with severe acne vulgaris. Each CDR3 is given with its conserved first and last residue. A D gene is named only where the DNA matches it firmly. The size of a clone is reported for some rows only, either as once, few or many, or as a class for expanded clones.

d_call: TRBD1
v_call: TRBV7-9
j_call: TRBJ1-2
clone_size: many
cdr3_aa: CASSFTGTGDGYTF
cdr3_nt: TGTGCCAGCAGCTTCACCGGGACAGGGGATGGCTACACCTTC

d_call: .
v_call: TRBV2
j_call: TRBJ1-5
clone_size: many
cdr3_aa: CASSDFPGDPQPQHF
cdr3_nt: TGTGCCAGCAGTGACTTCCCAGGGGATCCTCAGCCCCAGCATTTT

d_call: .
v_call: TRBV27
j_call: TRBJ1-1
clone_size: .
cdr3_aa: CASSSGVGGTEAFF
cdr3_nt: TGTGCCAGCAGTTCTGGGGTGGGTGGCACTGAAGCTTTCTTT

d_call: .
v_call: TRBV25-1
j_call: TRBJ2-7
clone_size: .
cdr3_aa: CATRRGRIYEQYF
cdr3_nt: TGTGCCACCCGACGGGGGCGAATCTACGAGCAGTACTTC

d_call: .
v_call: TRBV6-5
j_call: TRBJ2-2
clone_size: few
cdr3_aa: CASRPDTGELFF
cdr3_nt: TGTGCCAGCAGACCGGACACCGGGGAGCTGTTTTTT

d_call: .
v_call: TRBV16
j_call: TRBJ2-7
clone_size: .
cdr3_aa: CASSLGMGGDDEQYF
cdr3_nt: TGTGCCAGCAGCCTCGGAATGGGGGGCGACGACGAGCAGTACTTC

d_call: TRBD1
v_call: TRBV2
j_call: TRBJ1-2
clone_size: many
cdr3_aa: CASTTGGDIFGYTF
cdr3_nt: TGTGCCAGCACTACAGGGGGCGATATCTTTGGCTACACCTTC

d_call: .
v_call: TRBV29-1
j_call: TRBJ2-2
clone_size: .
cdr3_aa: CSVRGHGNTGELFF
cdr3_nt: TGCAGCGTGAGGGGACACGGGAACACCGGGGAGCTGTTTTTT

d_call: .
v_call: TRBV2
j_call: TRBJ1-5
clone_size: many
cdr3_aa: CASSGPSDQPQHF
cdr3_nt: TGTGCCAGCAGTGGACCAAGTGATCAGCCCCAGCATTTT

d_call: TRBD1
v_call: TRBV29-1
j_call: TRBJ1-5
clone_size: .
cdr3_aa: CSARDSTNQPQHF
cdr3_nt: TGCAGCGCCCGGGACAGTACGAATCAGCCCCAGCATTTT

d_call: .
v_call: TRBV5-1
j_call: TRBJ2-2
clone_size: .
cdr3_aa: CASSPDLSEGTGELFF
cdr3_nt: TGCGCCAGCAGCCCGGACCTTTCAGAGGGCACCGGGGAGCTGTTTTTT